What follows are 10 T cell receptor beta chains derived from one specimen sequenced in a study of shared clonotypes between healthy human individuals. Generated by immunoSEQ multiplex PCR, the TCRdb table keeps only in-frame clones and is missing some. The table lists a few million clones, 85% to 95% of them singletons. The sample was naive CD4+ T cells from PBMCs. Sample subset: CD45RA+ positively selected. Receptors were obtained from a man aged 18 to 29 in good health. Some clones in this sample may be carry-over from other donors' samples.

The chain joins TRBV2 to TRBJ1-2; D remains unclear. The V end lost 7 bases, the J end lost 0 bases, and 18 bases lay between the germline ends. Germline CDR1 reads SNHLY; CDR2 reads FYNNEI. This CDR3 region has 16 residues. CDR3 DNA: TGTGCCAGCACACTCGGTAGTGCTCTAGCTAACTATGGCTACACCTTC. Its protein is CASTLGSALANYGYTF.

This chain connects TRBV7-3 to TRBJ1-1; the D is unclear. The germline CDR1 and CDR2 sequences are SGHTA and FQGTGA. The length of the CDR3 is 19 residues. Trimming removed 1 base at V and 1 base at J, with 22 bases between. Here the CDR3 reads CASSLRGIQRGLGNTEAFF. Written as DNA, the CDR3 is TGTGCCAGCAGCTTAAGGGGAATACAGAGAGGACTTGGGAACACTGAAGCTTTCTTT.

CDR3: CSTGATDGYTF. The DNA for the CDR3 is TGCAGCACAGGGGCGACCGATGGCTACACCTTC. The chain joins TRBV29-1 to TRBJ1-2, with 7 bases identical to TRBD1. Trimming took 8 bases from V and 6 from J; bases not matched to a gene: 6. CDR1 is SQVTM, CDR2 ANQGSEA, per germline. The CDR3 loop spans 11 amino acids.

This chain links TRBV29-1 with TRBJ2-3; tentative D call: TRBD1 (6 bases). V was cut by 3 bases and J by 4 bases, with 11 bases left in between. The CDR3 spans 13 residues. In germline, CDR1 is SQVTM, CDR2 ANQGSEA. The CDR3: CSVDHQGPDTQYF. The CDR3 coding sequence is TGCAGCGTTGACCACCAGGGGCCAGATACGCAGTATTTT.

The genes are TRBV5-1 and TRBJ2-1; no clear D gene. CDR3 length equals 15 residues. Trimming left V 0 bases short and J 2 bases short, with 9 bases between. In germline, CDR1 is SGHRS, CDR2 YFSETQ. The CDR3, as DNA: TGCGCCAGCAGCTTGGAAGGAAGTGCCTACAATGAGCAGTTCTTC. This encodes CASSLEGSAYNEQFF.

The chain is built from TRBV18 and TRBJ1-5; tentatively, D is TRBD1 (6 bases). The CDR3 is 17 amino acids. V was shortened by 2 bases and J by 3 bases, with 17 bases between the two germline ends. Germline assignment: CDR1 KGHSH and CDR2 LQKENI. Here the CDR3 reads CASSPTFGGPANQPQHF. For the CDR3, the DNA is TGTGCCAGCTCACCAACTTTCGGGGGGCCCGCCAATCAGCCCCAGCATTTT.

The chain uses TRBV4-1 and TRBJ2-7; 10 bases map to TRBD2. The CDR3 spans 16 residues. CDR1 is MGHRA, CDR2 YSYEKL, per germline. V dropped 2 bases and J dropped 5; count of bases not matched to a gene: 9. Here the CDR3 DNA reads TGCGCCAGCAGCCAATCATCAGCGGGAGGGCCACACGAGCAGTACTTC. Its protein is CASSQSSAGGPHEQYF.

CDR3 amino acids: CASQDRGKAGGRDEQFF. DNA of the CDR3: TGTGCCAGTCAAGACAGGGGGAAGGCGGGAGGGCGTGATGAGCAGTTCTTC. The rearrangement joins TRBV19 to TRBJ2-1; D could derive from TRBD1 or TRBD2 (9 bases each). The length of the CDR3 is 17 residues. V gave up 8 bases and J gave up 8 bases, with 28 bases separating them. CDR1 and CDR2 (germline): LNHDA, SQIVND (reference sequence).

The chain carries TRBV7-9 and TRBJ2-5; D possibly corresponds to TRBD2 (6 bases). V shed 0 bases and J shed 1 base, with 9 bases lying between them. This CDR3 comprises 15 residues. The germline V gene has CDR1 SEHNR and CDR2 FQNEAQ (reference sequence). The CDR3 nucleotides read TGTGCCAGCAGCTTAGCCCTAGCGTCCCAAGAGACCCAGTACTTC. Translation gives CASSLALASQETQYF.

The J gene is TRBJ1-2, the V gene TRBV6-5; D uncertain. The V gene lost 2 bases and the J gene lost 0 bases, with 10 bases spanning the gap. This CDR3 comprises 15 residues. Germline CDR1 reads MNHEY; CDR2 reads SVGAGI. The CDR3 sequence: CASSYRPAANYGYTF. The CDR3 DNA follows: TGTGCCAGCAGTTACCGACCCGCAGCTAACTATGGCTACACCTTC.